This T cell receptor (beta chain) was captured in a study of T cells in localized non-small cell lung cancer. Notes on the study in general: Out of the top 100 tumor clones, a median approximately 57 were seen in adjacent lung. The tumor had only one region sequenced, so heterogeneity remains possible.

This clone was detected once. The antigen is unknown. The CDR3 is 16 residues long. In germline, CDR1 is SGHAT, CDR2 FQNNGV. The germline V and J ends were trimmed by 6 bases and 2 bases, with 19 bases remaining between them. Clones were read by immunoSEQ multiplex PCR, and TCRdb kept only the in-frame ones, dropping some. The sample lists roughly 25,000 clones; around 90% were seen once. The starting material was peripheral blood, obtained before any cancer treatment. The receptor comes from a man aged 40 to 75 with stage III squamous cell lung carcinoma. The genes are TRBV11-2 and TRBJ1-2, with D possibly matching TRBD1 (6 bases). This CDR3 reads CASSPGDRTANYGYTF. Here the CDR3 DNA reads TGTGCCAGCAGTCCCGGAGATAGGACAGCCAACTATGGCTACACCTTC.